This T cell receptor beta chain is from a study of blood T cell repertoires in COVID-19. Study in general: For recovered donors of Cohort 3, there were two negative PCRs, clearance, or symptom resolution. Some COVID-19 samples were acute and others convalescent; all came from the United States, Italy and Spain.

The V and J ends lost 4 bases and 4 bases respectively, with 10 bases between them. Per germline, CDR1 KGHSH and CDR2 LQKENI. The CDR3 is 14 amino acids. Assay used: immunoSEQ multiplex PCR; TCRdb lists only in-frame clones, some missing. The sample holds about 400,000 clones; about 89% are singletons and the top ten take 1.9%. This clone has just a few counts. The same CDR3 also results from other DNA sequences found in this sample. The rearrangement joins TRBV18 to TRBJ2-2; the D is unclear. The clonotype comes from a man aged 40-49 years in a cohort exposed to, infected with or recovered from COVID-19 (not recorded which). Sequencing was carried out using PBMCs or T cells enriched from blood (not recorded which). The CDR3 coding sequence is TGTGCCAGCTCACGAGATTCGCGCACCGGGGAGCTGTTTTTT. This encodes CASSRDSRTGELFF.